This is a list of T cell receptor beta chains from one sample in a study of CD8+ T cells in alopecia areata. Measured with immunoSEQ multiplex PCR; TCRdb has only the in-frame clones, and not every one. The table has 150,000 or so clones, roughly 63% seen once. Here the sequenced sample was CD4+ T cells sorted from blood, taken between weeks 55 and 65, from a patient treated with tofacitinib. The receptors here all came from a human donor with alopecia areata. The CDR3 runs from the conserved cysteine through the conserved F or W. The D gene is left open where the match is weak. Not every row has a clone size; where given, it reads once, few, many or a size class.

d_gene | j_gene | abundance | len | v_gene | CDR3nt | CDR3aa
. | TRBJ2-7 | few | 13 | TRBV29-1 | TGCAGCGTTGGGACAGTGCTCTCCTACGAGCAGTACTTC | CSVGTVLSYEQYF
. | TRBJ2-7 | . | 15 | TRBV11-2 | TGTGCCAGCAGCTTAATTTCCGGTGGCTCCTACGAGCAGTACTTC | CASSLISGGSYEQYF
. | TRBJ2-5 | . | 13 | TRBV29-1 | TGCAGCGGCTCTTATCTCTCCGAAGAGACCCAGTACTTC | CSGSYLSEETQYF
. | TRBJ2-7 | . | 15 | TRBV27 | TGTGCCAGCAGTTTCGCTTCCATAGGACGGGGAGAGCAGTACTTC | CASSFASIGRGEQYF
. | TRBJ2-5 | . | 14 | TRBV25-1 | TGTGCCAGCAGTGTGCTATCGACCCAAGAGACCCAGTACTTC | CASSVLSTQETQYF
. | TRBJ2-5 | . | 12 | TRBV14 | TGTGCCAGCAGCCGGACGGGTCAGACCCAGTACTTC | CASSRTGQTQYF
. | TRBJ2-7 | . | 12 | TRBV30 | TGTGCCTGGAGTGTACAATACTACGAGCAGTACTTC | CAWSVQYYEQYF
. | TRBJ2-5 | . | 13 | TRBV5-1 | TGCGCCAGCAGCCCCAACACGCAAGAGACCCAGTACTTC | CASSPNTQETQYF
. | TRBJ1-1 | . | 13 | TRBV18 | TGTGCCAGCTCACACGAGGTGGACACTGAAGCTTTCTTT | CASSHEVDTEAFF
. | TRBJ1-2 | . | 12 | TRBV9 | TGTGCCAGCAGCGTAGCTTTGGATGGCTACACCTTC | CASSVALDGYTF
TRBD1 | TRBJ1-1 | few | 16 | TRBV30 | TGTGCCTGGAGTGAGGGGACAGGTAACAGGGATGAGGTGGCTTTCTTT | CAWSEGTGNRDEVAFF
TRBD2 | TRBJ2-7 | . | 15 | TRBV4-1 | TGCGCCAGCAGCCTCAGCGGGGGAGGGTTTAACGAGCAGTACTTC | CASSLSGGGFNEQYF
TRBD2 | TRBJ2-7 | . | 15 | TRBV7-8 | TGTGCCAGCAGCTCTAGCGGGGGGACGACCTACGAGCAGTACTTC | CASSSSGGTTYEQYF
. | TRBJ2-1 | few | 18 | TRBV5-1 | TGCGCCAGCAGCGGGGGCAGGGGAGGGACCAGCTCCTACAATGAGCAGTTCTTC | CASSGGRGGTSSYNEQFF
. | TRBJ1-1 | few | 15 | TRBV4-1 | TGCGCCAGCAGCCAAGATTCAGGAGTGAACACTGAAGCTTTCTTT | CASSQDSGVNTEAFF
. | TRBJ1-4 | . | 12 | TRBV29-1 | TGCAGCGTTGCACAAGGACGTGAAAAACTGTTTTTT | CSVAQGREKLFF
. | TRBJ2-3 | . | 12 | TRBV9 | TGTGCCAGCAGCGTAAACACAGATACGCAGTATTTT | CASSVNTDTQYF
. | TRBJ1-1 | . | 16 | TRBV5-1 | TGCGCCAGCAGCGTGGGACTGATAGAACCGGGCACTGAAGCTTTCTTT | CASSVGLIEPGTEAFF
. | TRBJ2-5 | few | 16 | TRBV5-1 | TGCGCCAGCAGCTTGGGTCAGGGTCAAAACCAAGAGACCCAGTACTTC | CASSLGQGQNQETQYF
TRBD1 | TRBJ1-5 | . | 13 | TRBV30 | TGTGCCTGGAGCGGACAGGGCAGACAGCCCCAGCATTTT | CAWSGQGRQPQHF
. | TRBJ1-1 | . | 13 | TRBV29-1 | TGCAGCGTTGAGGGGACATCGAACACTGAAGCTTTCTTT | CSVEGTSNTEAFF
. | TRBJ2-3 | . | 15 | TRBV5-4 | TGTGCCAGCAGCGGGAGACAGGGAGGGACAGATACGCAGTATTTT | CASSGRQGGTDTQYF
TRBD1 | TRBJ1-3 | . | 16 | TRBV9 | TGTGCCAGCAGCGTAGGGACAGGGTTGTACGGAAACACCATATATTTT | CASSVGTGLYGNTIYF
TRBD1 | TRBJ1-5 | . | 15 | TRBV2 | TGTGCCAGCAGCATCGGGACAGTTTTTAATCAGCCCCAGCATTTT | CASSIGTVFNQPQHF
. | TRBJ2-7 | . | 14 | TRBV7-6 | TGTGCCAGCAGCTTAGCATCTAACTCCTACGAGCAGTACTTC | CASSLASNSYEQYF
. | TRBJ1-2 | . | 14 | TRBV5-1 | TGCGCCAGCAGCCCCGAGGAGCTTAACTATGGCTACACCTTC | CASSPEELNYGYTF
. | TRBJ1-4 | . | 17 | TRBV4-1 | TGCGCCAGCAGCCAAGATGGAGGCAGGACAACTAATGAAAAACTGTTTTTT | CASSQDGGRTTNEKLFF
TRBD1 | TRBJ2-1 | . | 16 | TRBV4-1 | TGCGCCAGCAGCCAGCAGGGACAGGGGGCGGGTGATGAGCAGTTCTTC | CASSQQGQGAGDEQFF
. | TRBJ2-3 | once | 13 | TRBV30 | TGTGCCTGGGGGGCAGGGCGCACAGATACGCAGTATTTT | CAWGAGRTDTQYF
. | TRBJ2-5 | . | 12 | TRBV29-1 | TGCAGCGCCAGTAGGTCCCAAGAGACCCAGTACTTC | CSASRSQETQYF
TRBD2 | TRBJ2-3 | . | 17 | TRBV25-1 | TGTGCCAGCAGTGACCCACTAGCGGGGGCCAGCACAGATACGCAGTATTTT | CASSDPLAGASTDTQYF
TRBD2 | TRBJ2-7 | few | 14 | TRBV15 | TGTGCCACTAAACTAGCGGACCACTCCTACGAGCAGTACTTC | CATKLADHSYEQYF
. | TRBJ1-2 | . | 13 | TRBV5-1 | TGCGCCAGCAGTAACAAGGGGACCTATGGCTACACCTTC | CASSNKGTYGYTF
. | TRBJ2-7 | . | 14 | TRBV6-5 | TGTGCCAGCAGTTATGGGGGGACAGTCTACGAGCAGTACTTC | CASSYGGTVYEQYF
TRBD1 | TRBJ2-5 | . | 12 | TRBV18 | TGTGCCAGCTCACCGGACAGGGAGACCCAGTACTTC | CASSPDRETQYF
. | TRBJ1-2 | few | 11 | TRBV7-9 | TGTGCCAGCAGCTTGACATATGGCTACACCTTC | CASSLTYGYTF
TRBD2 | TRBJ2-7 | . | 17 | TRBV7-8 | TGTGCCAGCAGCCGCGTTGGACTAGCGGACTCAACCTACGAGCAGTACTTC | CASSRVGLADSTYEQYF
. | TRBJ2-5 | few | 14 | TRBV7-2 | TGTGCCAGCAGCTTATGGCGGGGACAAGAGACCCAGTACTTC | CASSLWRGQETQYF
TRBD1 | TRBJ2-7 | few | 13 | TRBV5-1 | TGCGCCAGCAGCTTGCAGGGGGACTACGAGCAGTACTTC | CASSLQGDYEQYF
. | TRBJ1-1 | . | 15 | TRBV5-8 | TGTGCCAGCAGCCATTCGGACAGAATAAACACTGAAGCTTTCTTT | CASSHSDRINTEAFF
. | TRBJ2-5 | . | 15 | TRBV6-1 | TGTGCCAGCAGTGAATTGCGGGGGCAAAAAGAGACCCAGTACTTC | CASSELRGQKETQYF
. | TRBJ2-5 | . | 13 | TRBV7-3 | TGTGCCAGCAGCTGGCGAGCGGAAGAGACCCAGTACTTC | CASSWRAEETQYF